This TCR beta chain was recovered during a study of blood T cell repertoires in COVID-19. Overall study: Sources were T cells, B-cell-depleted T cells, or PBMCs; the material itself was cDNA or gDNA.

Sequenced by immunoSEQ multiplex PCR; TCRdb stores in-frame clones only, minus some. There are fewer than 350,000 clones in the sample; approximately 87% occur only once, and roughly 12% lies in the top ten. This clone was detected once. This TCR came from a woman aged 30 to 39 with COVID-19, enrolled during active disease. The specimen sequenced was peripheral blood.

CDR3 bases: TGTGCCAGCAGTTTCCGAGGAACTGAAGCTTTCTTT. This gives the protein CASSFRGTEAFF. The chain combines TRBV6-5 with TRBJ1-1; no definite D call. Germline V gives CDR1 MNHEY, CDR2 SVGAGI. The CDR3 sequence is 12 residues long. V lost 4 bases and J lost 5, with 8 bases in between.